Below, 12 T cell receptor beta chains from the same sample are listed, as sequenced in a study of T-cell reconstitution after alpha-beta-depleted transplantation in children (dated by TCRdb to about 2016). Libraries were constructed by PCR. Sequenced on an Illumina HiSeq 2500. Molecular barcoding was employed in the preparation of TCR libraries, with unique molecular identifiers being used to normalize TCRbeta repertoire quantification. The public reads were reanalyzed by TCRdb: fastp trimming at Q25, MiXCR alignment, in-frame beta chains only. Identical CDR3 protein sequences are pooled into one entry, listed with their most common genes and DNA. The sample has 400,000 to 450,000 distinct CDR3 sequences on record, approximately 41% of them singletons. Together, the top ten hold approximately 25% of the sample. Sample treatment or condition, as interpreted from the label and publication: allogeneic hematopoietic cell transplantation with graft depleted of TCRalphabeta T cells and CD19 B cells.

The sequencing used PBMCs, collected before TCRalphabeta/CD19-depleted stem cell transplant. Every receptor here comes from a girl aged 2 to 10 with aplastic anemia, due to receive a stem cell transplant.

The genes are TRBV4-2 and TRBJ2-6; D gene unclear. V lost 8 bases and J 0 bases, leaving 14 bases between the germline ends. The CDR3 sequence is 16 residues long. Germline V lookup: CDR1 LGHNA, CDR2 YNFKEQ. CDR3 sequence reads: CASGDPLDSGANVLTF. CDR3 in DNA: TGTGCCAGCGGAGACCCCTTGGACTCTGGGGCCAACGTCCTGACTTTC.

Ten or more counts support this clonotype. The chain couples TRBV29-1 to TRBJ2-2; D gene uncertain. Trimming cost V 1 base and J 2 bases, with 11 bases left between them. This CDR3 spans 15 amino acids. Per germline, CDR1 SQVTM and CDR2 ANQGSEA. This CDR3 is CSVEAAELNTGELFF. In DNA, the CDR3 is TGCAGCGTTGAAGCTGCGGAATTAAACACCGGGGAGCTGTTTTTT.

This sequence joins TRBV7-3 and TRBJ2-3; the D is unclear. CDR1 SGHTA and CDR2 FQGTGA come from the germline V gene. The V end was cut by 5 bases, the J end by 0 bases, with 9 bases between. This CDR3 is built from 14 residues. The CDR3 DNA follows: TGTGCCAGCAGCCCCGACTGGAGCACAGATACGCAGTATTTT. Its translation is CASSPDWSTDTQYF. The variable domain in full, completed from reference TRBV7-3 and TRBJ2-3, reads GAGVSQTPSNKVTEKGKYVELRCDPISGHTALYWYRQSLGQGPEFLIYFQGTGAADDSGLPNDRFFAVRPEGSVSTLKIQRTERGDSAVYLCASSPDWSTDTQYFGPGTRLTVL.

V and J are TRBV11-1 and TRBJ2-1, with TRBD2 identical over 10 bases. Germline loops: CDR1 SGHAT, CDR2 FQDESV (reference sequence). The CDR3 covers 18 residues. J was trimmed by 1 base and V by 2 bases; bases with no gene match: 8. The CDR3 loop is CASSLWSASGSSYNEQFF. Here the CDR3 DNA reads TGTGCCAGCAGCTTATGGTCGGCTAGCGGGAGTTCCTACAATGAGCAGTTCTTC.

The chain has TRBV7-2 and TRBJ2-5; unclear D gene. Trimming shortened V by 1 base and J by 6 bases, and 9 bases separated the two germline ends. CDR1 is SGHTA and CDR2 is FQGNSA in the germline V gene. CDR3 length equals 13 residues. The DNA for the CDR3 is TGTGCCAGCAGCTTAGGAGCTACTCAGACCCAGTACTTC. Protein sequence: CASSLGATQTQYF.

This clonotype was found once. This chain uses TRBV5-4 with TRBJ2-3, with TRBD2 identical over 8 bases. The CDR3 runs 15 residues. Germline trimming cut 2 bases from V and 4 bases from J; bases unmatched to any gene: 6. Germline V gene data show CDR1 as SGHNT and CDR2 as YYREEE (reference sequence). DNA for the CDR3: TGTGCCAGCAGCTTCACTAGCGGTGGGCCAGATACGCAGTATTTT. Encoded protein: CASSFTSGGPDTQYF. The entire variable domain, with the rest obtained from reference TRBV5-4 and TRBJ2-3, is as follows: ETGVTQSPTHLIKTRGQQVTLRCSSQSGHNTVSWYQQALGQGPQFIFQYYREEENGRGNFPPRFSGLQFPNYSSELNVNALELDDSALYLCASSFTSGGPDTQYFGPGTRLTVL.

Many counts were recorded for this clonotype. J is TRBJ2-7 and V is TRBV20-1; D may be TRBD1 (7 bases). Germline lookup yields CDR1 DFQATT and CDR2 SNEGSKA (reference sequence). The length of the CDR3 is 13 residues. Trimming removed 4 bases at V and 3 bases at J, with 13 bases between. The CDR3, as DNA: TGCAGTGCTACTGACAGGGAGGACTACGAGCAGTACTTC. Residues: CSATDREDYEQYF.

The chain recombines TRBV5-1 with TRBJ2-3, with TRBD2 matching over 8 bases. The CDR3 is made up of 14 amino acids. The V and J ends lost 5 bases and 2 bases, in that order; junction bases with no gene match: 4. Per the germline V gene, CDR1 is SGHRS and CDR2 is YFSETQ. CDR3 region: CASSIAGLTDTQYF. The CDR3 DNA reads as TGCGCCAGCAGTATAGCGGGGCTCACAGATACGCAGTATTTT. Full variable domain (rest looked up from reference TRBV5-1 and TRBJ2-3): KAGVTQTPRYLIKTRGQQVTLSCSPISGHRSVSWYQQTPGQGLQFLFEYFSETQRNKGNFPGRFSGRQFSNSRSEMNVSTLELGDSALYLCASSIAGLTDTQYFGPGTRLTVL.

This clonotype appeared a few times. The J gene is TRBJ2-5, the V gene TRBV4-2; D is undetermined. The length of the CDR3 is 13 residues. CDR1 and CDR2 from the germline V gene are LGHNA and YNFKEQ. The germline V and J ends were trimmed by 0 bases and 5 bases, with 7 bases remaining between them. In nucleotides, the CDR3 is TGTGCCAGCAGCCAAGATCCCCGGGAGACCCAGTACTTC. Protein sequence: CASSQDPRETQYF.

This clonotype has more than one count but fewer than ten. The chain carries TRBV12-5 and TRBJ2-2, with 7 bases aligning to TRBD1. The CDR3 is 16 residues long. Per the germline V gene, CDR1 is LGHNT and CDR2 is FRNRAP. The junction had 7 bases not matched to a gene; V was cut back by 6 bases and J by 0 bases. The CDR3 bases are TGTGCTAGTGGCCCAACCCAGGGGGCGAACACCGGGGAGCTGTTTTTT. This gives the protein CASGPTQGANTGELFF.

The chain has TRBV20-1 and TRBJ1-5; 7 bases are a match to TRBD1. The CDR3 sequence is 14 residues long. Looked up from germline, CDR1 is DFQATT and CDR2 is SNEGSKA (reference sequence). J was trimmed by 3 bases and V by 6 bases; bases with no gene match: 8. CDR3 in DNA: TGCAGTGCCCGCCGGGACAGCCTCAATCAGCCCCAGCATTTT. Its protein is CSARRDSLNQPQHF.

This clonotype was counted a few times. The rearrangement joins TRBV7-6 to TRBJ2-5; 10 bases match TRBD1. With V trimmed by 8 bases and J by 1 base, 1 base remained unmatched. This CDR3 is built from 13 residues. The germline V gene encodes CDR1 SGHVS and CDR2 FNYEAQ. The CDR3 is CASRDRGQETQYF. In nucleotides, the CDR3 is TGTGCCAGCCGGGACAGGGGCCAAGAGACCCAGTACTTC.